What follows are 20 T cell receptor beta chains derived from one specimen sequenced in a study of cytomegalovirus exposure and HLA in healthy donors listed by TCRdb under 2017. The method behind the library was the immunoSEQ multiplex PCR assay. For the multiplex PCR, a mixture combining 60 forward primers for TCR Vbeta segments and 13 reverse primers for TCR Jbeta segments was used. As stored in TCRdb, this immuneACCESS dataset retains in-frame rearrangements with V and J assigned. A fraction of the clones does not appear; measured against another copy, unresolved V genes explain less than half of the discrepancy, and the remainder lacks a known reason. Across this sample there are 250,000 to 350,000 clones, with 86% seen only once. The ten largest clones capture approximately 4.3% of the sample. The sequenced material came from PBMCs. The receptors were sampled from a middle-aged man in good health and CMV-seropositive.

This sequence joins TRBV4-3 and TRBJ1-2; D is perhaps TRBD1 (6 bases). The CDR3 totals 14 residues. V lost 3 bases, J lost 8 bases, and 16 bases lay in between. Looked up from germline, CDR1 is LGHNA and CDR2 is YSLEER. CDR3 sequence: CASSHQTGNDGYTF. The CDR3, as DNA: TGCGCCAGCAGCCATCAAACAGGGAACGACGGCTACACCTTC.

The rearrangement joins TRBV6-5 to TRBJ2-7; 11 bases are shared with TRBD2. Per the germline V gene, CDR1 is MNHEY and CDR2 is SVGAGI. V lost 6 bases and J lost 7; bases outside the gene matches: 11. The CDR3 extends over 15 amino acids. In nucleotides, the CDR3 is TGTGCCAGCAGCCCCGGGACTAGCGGACCTCTGGAGCAGTACTTC. Its translation is CASSPGTSGPLEQYF.

CDR3 nucleotide sequence: TGTGCCAGCAGCCCAGGCTGGGACTATGGCTACACCTTC. It translates to CASSPGWDYGYTF. The chain carries TRBV6-5 and TRBJ1-2, with D uncertain. Trimming took off 6 bases at V and 3 bases at J, with 11 bases between the two ends. The CDR3 length is 13 residues. Looked up from germline, CDR1 is MNHEY and CDR2 is SVGAGI.

The chain uses TRBV6-5 and TRBJ2-3, with 7 bases matching TRBD1. Germline CDR1 is MNHEY and CDR2 is SVGAGI. The CDR3 is made up of 12 amino acids. V gave up 6 bases and J gave up 11 bases; unmatched junction bases: 8. The CDR3 is CASRPRQGKQYF. The CDR3 coding sequence is TGTGCCAGCAGACCCCGACAGGGCAAGCAGTATTTT.

This chain joins TRBV7-9 and TRBJ2-7, with 8 positions matching TRBD1. Germline loops: CDR1 SEHNR, CDR2 FQNEAQ (reference sequence). Germline trimming cut 5 bases from V and 5 bases from J; bases unmatched to any gene: 11. This CDR3 spans 15 amino acids. Here the CDR3 DNA reads TGTGCCAGCAGCCCCGGACAGGGTCTGTTACACGAGCAGTACTTC. It is translated as CASSPGQGLLHEQYF. Based on the CDR3 plus reference TRBV7-9 and TRBJ2-7, the full variable domain is DTGVSQNPRHKITKRGQNVTFRCDPISEHNRLYWYRQTLGQGPEFLTYFQNEAQLEKSRLLSDRFSAERPKGSFSTLEIQRTEQGDSAMYLCASSPGQGLLHEQYFGPGTRLTVT.

The V gene is TRBV5-4, the J gene TRBJ2-5; 12 positions agree with TRBD2. CDR1 and CDR2 from the germline V gene are SGHNT and YYREEE (reference sequence). The V and J ends lost 4 bases and 6 bases, in that order; junction bases with no gene match: 7. The CDR3 extends over 15 amino acids. CDR3 nucleotides: TGTGCCAGCAGCCCCCGACTAGCGGGAGATAAGACCCAGTACTTC. This gives the protein CASSPRLAGDKTQYF.

This chain links TRBV18 with TRBJ2-5; D is undetermined. V was trimmed by 0 bases and J by 2 bases, leaving 4 bases between them. The CDR3 contains 13 residues. CDR1 and CDR2 (germline): KGHSH, LQKENI. The CDR3 DNA reads TGTGCCAGCTCACCACCGGAGCAAGAGACCCAGTACTTC. Translating gives CASSPPEQETQYF.

The J gene is TRBJ1-5, the V gene TRBV28; D is unresolved. The CDR3 has 13 residues. The V end lost 3 bases, the J end lost 9 bases, and 12 bases lay between the germline ends. The germline gives CDR1 MDHEN, CDR2 SYDVKM. CDR3 loop: CASSLGGVWPQHF. The CDR3 DNA reads TGTGCCAGCAGTTTGGGCGGGGTTTGGCCCCAGCATTTT. Supplemented by reference TRBV28 and TRBJ1-5, the full variable domain reads DVKVTQSSRYLVKRTGEKVFLECVQDMDHENMFWYRQDPGLGLRLIYFSYDVKMKEKGDIPEGYSVSREKKERFSLILESASTNQTSMYLCASSLGGVWPQHFGDGTRLSIL.

The V call is TRBV28, the J call TRBJ2-1; the D gene is possibly TRBD2 (5 bases). Trimming removed 5 bases at V and 0 bases at J, with 14 bases between. Germline V gene lookup returns CDR1 MDHEN and CDR2 SYDVKM. This CDR3 comprises 16 residues. DNA of the CDR3: TGTGCCAGCAGTACCCGGCGGGCAGGCTCCTACAATGAGCAGTTCTTC. This sequence encodes CASSTRRAGSYNEQFF.

The V call is TRBV9, the J call TRBJ2-1; 7 bases are shared with TRBD2. This CDR3 contains 16 residues. Germline values: CDR1 SGDLS, CDR2 YYNGEE. V lost 0 bases and J lost 4; bases outside the gene matches: 7. CDR3 amino acids: CASSVARRERYNEQFF. In DNA, the CDR3 is TGTGCCAGCAGCGTAGCAAGGCGGGAGCGGTACAATGAGCAGTTCTTC.

The chain carries TRBV7-9 and TRBJ1-2; maybe TRBD1 (5 bases). Trimming took 5 bases from V and 2 from J, leaving 12 bases between them. Germline V gene data show CDR1 as SEHNR and CDR2 as FQNEAQ (reference sequence). The CDR3 runs 14 residues. The CDR3 coding sequence is TGTGCCAGCAGCCCCCGAAGGGGCAACTATGGCTACACCTTC. It yields the protein CASSPRRGNYGYTF.

The gene calls are TRBV4-2 and TRBJ1-2; no clear D. The length of the CDR3 is 15 residues. Germline CDR1 is LGHNA and CDR2 is YNFKEQ. Trimming left V 0 bases short and J 6 bases short, with 14 bases between. For the CDR3, the DNA is TGTGCCAGCAGCCAAGAGGGGTTTGCGGGCAATGGCTACACCTTC. Its protein product is CASSQEGFAGNGYTF.

The chain has TRBV7-3 and TRBJ2-2, with D maybe TRBD2 (5 bases). The ends were cut back, 1 base at V and 2 bases at J, with 11 bases in the middle. Germline CDR1 is SGHTA and CDR2 is FQGTGA. There are 16 residues in the CDR3. The CDR3 nucleotides are TGTGCCAGCAGCTTAAGCGGGTTGCTTAACACCGGGGAGCTGTTTTTT. Its protein is CASSLSGLLNTGELFF. Drawing the rest from reference TRBV7-3 and TRBJ2-2, the complete variable domain is GAGVSQTPSNKVTEKGKYVELRCDPISGHTALYWYRQSLGQGPEFLIYFQGTGAADDSGLPNDRFFAVRPEGSVSTLKIQRTERGDSAVYLCASSLSGLLNTGELFFGEGSRLTVL.

This clone showed up just a few times. The chain combines TRBV5-6 with TRBJ2-7; the match to TRBD1 covers 11 bases. The CDR3 has 16 residues. Germline V gene sequence: CDR1 SGHDT, CDR2 YYEEEE. V was clipped by 2 bases and J by 2 bases; unmatched bases: 6. For the CDR3, the DNA is TGTGCCAGCAGCTTCGGGTCGGGACAGGGGGCCTACGAGCAGTACTTC. This codes for CASSFGSGQGAYEQYF.

This chain uses TRBV5-1 with TRBJ1-1, with a tentative D call TRBD1 (5 bases). The V gene lost 4 bases and the J gene lost 6 bases, with 16 bases spanning the gap. CDR1 is SGHRS, CDR2 YFSETQ, per germline. The CDR3 spans 14 residues. The CDR3 here is CASSAPGGGSEAFF. The CDR3 DNA reads TGCGCCAGCAGCGCCCCGGGGGGTGGATCTGAAGCTTTCTTT.

This chain uses TRBV6-5 with TRBJ2-3, with 13 bases aligning to TRBD2. Germline values: CDR1 MNHEY, CDR2 SVGAGI. The CDR3 loop spans 16 amino acids. The J segment lost 3 bases and the V segment lost 4 bases, leaving 4 bases of the junction unmatched. Here the CDR3 reads CASSLRTSGRTDTQYF. The CDR3 DNA sequence: TGTGCCAGCAGTTTAAGGACTAGCGGGAGAACAGATACGCAGTATTTT.

The sample holds one count of this clone. The CDR3 spells CAWSVSGRLGRPQHF. The CDR3 DNA reads TGTGCCTGGAGTGTGTCGGGGAGATTGGGAAGGCCCCAGCATTTT. The chain employs TRBV30 and TRBJ1-5; D gene ambiguous. The V gene lost 0 bases and the J gene lost 9 bases, with 18 bases spanning the gap. The length of the CDR3 is 15 residues. Germline CDR1 is GTSNPN and CDR2 is SVGIG (reference sequence).

J is TRBJ2-1 and V is TRBV7-3; 8 positions match TRBD2. Germline V lookup: CDR1 SGHTA, CDR2 FQGTGA. V dropped 1 base and J dropped 2; count of bases not matched to a gene: 4. The CDR3 has 16 residues. The CDR3 sequence is CASSLRAGVTYNEQFF. In nucleotides, the CDR3 is TGTGCCAGCAGCTTAAGAGCGGGAGTGACCTACAATGAGCAGTTCTTC.

J is TRBJ2-5 and V is TRBV7-3; 7 nucleotides match TRBD2. The germline CDR1 and CDR2 sequences are SGHTA and FQGTGA. This CDR3 region has 15 residues. V shed 3 bases, J shed 0 bases, and the junction held 4 bases outside the gene matches. This chain's CDR3 is CASSFLGGYQETQYF. The CDR3 DNA reads TGTGCCAGCAGCTTCCTGGGGGGGTACCAAGAGACCCAGTACTTC.

Points on this clone: A junction boundary mismatches the germline segment, possibly from a read error. The chain carries TRBV7-7 and TRBJ2-5; D is possibly TRBD2 (5 bases). CDR3 length equals 15 residues. Germline V CDR1 and CDR2: SSHAT, FNYEAQ (reference sequence). The chain's CDR3 is CASSSEISASETQYF. DNA of the CDR3: TGTGCTAGCAGCTCAGAAATTAGCGCCTCAGAGACCCAGTACTTC.